The T cell receptor beta chain under discussion was sequenced for a study of blood T cell repertoires in COVID-19. Overall study context: There were acute and convalescent COVID-19 samples, and they came from the United States, Italy and Spain. Sample material is recorded as cDNA or gDNA derived from T cells, B-cell-depleted T cells, or PBMCs.

Sequencing used immunoSEQ multiplex PCR; TCRdb keeps in-frame clones, though not all of them. The sample lists around 280,000 clones; 70% to 90% were seen once. Trimming stripped 2 bases from V and 3 bases from J, with 6 bases between. The CDR3 is made up of 13 amino acids. Germline V lookup: CDR1 KGHDR, CDR2 SFDVKD. The chain couples TRBV24-1 to TRBJ1-1, with unresolved D. The sequence was collected from a woman in her twenties or thirties who had recovered from COVID-19. Source material: peripheral blood. This CDR3 is CATSDCCDTEAFF. The DNA of the CDR3 is TGTGCCACCAGTGATTGTTGCGACACTGAAGCTTTCTTT.